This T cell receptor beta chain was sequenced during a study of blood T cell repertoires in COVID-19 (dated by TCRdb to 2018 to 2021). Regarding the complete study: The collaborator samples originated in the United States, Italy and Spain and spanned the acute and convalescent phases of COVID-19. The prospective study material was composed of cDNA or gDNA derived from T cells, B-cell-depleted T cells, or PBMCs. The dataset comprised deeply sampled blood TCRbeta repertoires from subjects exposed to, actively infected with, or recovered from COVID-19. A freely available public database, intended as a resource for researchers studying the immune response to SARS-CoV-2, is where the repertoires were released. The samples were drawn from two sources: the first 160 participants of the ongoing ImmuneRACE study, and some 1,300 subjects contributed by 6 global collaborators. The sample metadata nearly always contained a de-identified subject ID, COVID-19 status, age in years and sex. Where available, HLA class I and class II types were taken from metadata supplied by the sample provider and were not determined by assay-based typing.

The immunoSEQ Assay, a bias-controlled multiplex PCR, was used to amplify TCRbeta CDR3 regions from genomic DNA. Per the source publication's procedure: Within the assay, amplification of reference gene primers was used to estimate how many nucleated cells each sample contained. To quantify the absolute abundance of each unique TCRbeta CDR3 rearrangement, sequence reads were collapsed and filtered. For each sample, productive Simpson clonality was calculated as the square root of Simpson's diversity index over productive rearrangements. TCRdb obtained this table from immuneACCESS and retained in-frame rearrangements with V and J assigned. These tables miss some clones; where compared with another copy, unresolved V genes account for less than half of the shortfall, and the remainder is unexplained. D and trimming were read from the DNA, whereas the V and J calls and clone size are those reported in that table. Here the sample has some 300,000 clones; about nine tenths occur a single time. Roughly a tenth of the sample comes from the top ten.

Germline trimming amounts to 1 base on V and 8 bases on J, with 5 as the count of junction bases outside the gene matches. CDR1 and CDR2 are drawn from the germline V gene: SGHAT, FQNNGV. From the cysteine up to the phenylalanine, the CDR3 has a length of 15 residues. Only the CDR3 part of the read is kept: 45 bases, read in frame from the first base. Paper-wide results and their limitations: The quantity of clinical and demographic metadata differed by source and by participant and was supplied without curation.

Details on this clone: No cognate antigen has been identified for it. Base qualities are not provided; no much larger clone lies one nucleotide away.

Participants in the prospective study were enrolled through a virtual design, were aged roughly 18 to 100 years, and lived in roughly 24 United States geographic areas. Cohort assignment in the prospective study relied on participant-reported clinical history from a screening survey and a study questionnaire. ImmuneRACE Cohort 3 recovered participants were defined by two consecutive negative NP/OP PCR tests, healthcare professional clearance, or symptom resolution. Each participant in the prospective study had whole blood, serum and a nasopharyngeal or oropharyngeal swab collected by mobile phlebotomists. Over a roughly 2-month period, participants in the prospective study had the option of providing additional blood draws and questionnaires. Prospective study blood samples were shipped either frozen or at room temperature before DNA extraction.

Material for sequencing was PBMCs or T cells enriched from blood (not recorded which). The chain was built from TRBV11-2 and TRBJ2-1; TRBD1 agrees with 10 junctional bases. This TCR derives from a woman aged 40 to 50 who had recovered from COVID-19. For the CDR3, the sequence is CASSLGTGGFHEQFF. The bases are TGTGCCAGCAGCTTAGGGACAGGGGGTTTCCATGAGCAGTTCTTC.